The rows below give T cell receptor beta chains drawn from one sample of a study of identical twins. TCRdb fed the 5' RACE reads into MiXCR, producing one record per CDR3 protein. The sample lists under 350,000 distinct CDR3 sequences, roughly 8.6% occurring once. These sequences were also reported in another study, on yellow fever vaccine responses in identical twins.

The sequencing sample was made of CD8+ T cells sorted from blood. The receptors derive from a woman in her late teens or twenties in good health. Each CDR3 is given with its conserved first and last residue. A D gene is named only where the DNA matches it firmly. Size is stated for part of the rows, as once, few or many counts, or as a class when the clone is expanded.

size | J | V | D | CDR3 | DNA
many | TRBJ2-1 | TRBV29-1 | TRBD2 | CSGLAASYNEQFF | TGCAGCGGACTAGCGGCCTCCTACAATGAGCAGTTCTTC
. | TRBJ1-1 | TRBV13 | . | CASSLGGSSTEAFF | TGTGCCAGCAGCTTAGGGGGCAGTAGCACTGAAGCTTTCTTT
many | TRBJ2-5 | TRBV28 | TRBD2 | CASSPRAGMQETQYF | TGTGCCAGCAGTCCCCGAGCGGGAATGCAAGAGACCCAGTACTTC
. | TRBJ2-1 | TRBV6-2/TRBV6-3 | TRBD2 | CASSYASGIAYNEQFF | TGTGCCAGCAGTTACGCTAGCGGGATAGCCTACAATGAGCAGTTCTTC
many | TRBJ2-1 | TRBV7-9 | . | CASSRAGSYNEQFF | TGTGCCAGCAGCCGAGCGGGCAGCTACAATGAGCAGTTCTTC
. | TRBJ2-1 | TRBV20-1 | TRBD2 | CSARAYSGRAYYNEQFF | TGCAGTGCTAGAGCTTATAGCGGGAGGGCCTACTACAATGAGCAGTTCTTC
few | TRBJ1-2 | TRBV29-1 | . | CSVSFSGTPESGYTF | TGCAGCGTTAGCTTCTCCGGGACTCCTGAATCGGGCTACACCTTC
many | TRBJ2-3 | TRBV11-1 | TRBD2 | CASRRGTSETLETDTQYF | TGTGCCAGCAGACGTGGGACTAGCGAAACCCTAGAAACAGATACGCAGTATTTT
many | TRBJ1-1 | TRBV27 | . | CASSVGARTEAFF | TGTGCCAGCAGTGTAGGGGCGCGTACTGAAGCTTTCTTT
many | TRBJ2-7 | TRBV29-1 | TRBD1 | CSVVTDRDRIDYEQYF | TGCAGCGTTGTAACTGATAGGGACAGGATCGACTACGAGCAGTACTTC
many | TRBJ1-1 | TRBV12-3/TRBV12-4 | . | CASSQSFGAEAFF | TGTGCCAGCAGCCAGTCGTTCGGGGCTGAAGCTTTCTTT
. | TRBJ2-7 | TRBV18 | TRBD2 | CASSPPSGGAYEQYF | TGTGCCAGCTCACCACCTAGCGGGGGGGCTTACGAGCAGTACTTC
. | TRBJ2-7 | TRBV7-9 | . | CASSFSPGGYEQYF | TGTGCCAGCAGCTTCTCGCCAGGGGGGTACGAGCAGTACTTC
few | TRBJ2-1 | TRBV27 | TRBD2 | CASSLGTSGMTEQFF | TGTGCCAGCAGTTTAGGGACTAGCGGGATGACTGAGCAGTTCTTC
many | TRBJ2-2 | TRBV2 | . | CASSETGVANTGELFF | TGTGCCAGCAGCGAAACGGGGGTCGCGAACACCGGGGAGCTGTTTTTT
. | TRBJ2-7 | TRBV9 | TRBD1 | CASSVDGTGGYEQYF | TGTGCCAGCAGCGTAGATGGTACAGGGGGCTACGAGCAGTACTTC
. | TRBJ2-7 | TRBV4-1 | . | CASSQEGGALSSYEQYF | TGCGCCAGCAGCCAAGAAGGGGGGGCACTAAGCTCCTACGAGCAGTACTTC
many | TRBJ2-7 | TRBV4-3 | TRBD2 | CASSPSVAGGPSEQYF | TGCGCCAGCAGCCCCTCGGTAGCGGGAGGGCCCTCCGAGCAGTACTTC
many | TRBJ2-1 | TRBV12-3/TRBV12-4 | . | CAIAKGGYNEQFF | TGTGCCATCGCTAAGGGGGGGTACAATGAGCAGTTCTTC
. | TRBJ1-1 | TRBV5-4 | . | CASSGYRAEAFF | TGTGCCAGCAGCGGCTACAGGGCTGAAGCTTTCTTT
. | TRBJ2-3 | TRBV9 | . | CASSTLNLDYREGNTQYF | TGTGCCAGCAGCACCCTGAACCTGGACTACCGCGAGGGTAATACGCAGTATTTT
once | TRBJ2-7 | TRBV4-3 | . | CASSQDRGERAGEQYF | TGCGCCAGCAGCCAAGATCGCGGGGAACGAGCAGGGGAGCAGTACTTC
. | TRBJ1-2 | TRBV27 | . | CASSPGVGTYGYTF | TGTGCCAGCAGTCCTGGGGTGGGGACATACGGCTACACCTTC
few | TRBJ1-3 | TRBV7-9 | TRBD1 | CASRAGQVSGNTIYF | TGTGCCAGCAGAGCGGGACAGGTCTCTGGAAACACCATATATTTT
many | TRBJ1-2 | TRBV5-1 | . | CASSLDGTDSYGYTF | TGCGCCAGCAGCTTGGACGGGACCGACTCCTATGGCTACACCTTC
few | TRBJ2-7 | TRBV6-5 | TRBD2 | CASSYVAGYYEQYF | TGTGCCAGCAGTTATGTAGCGGGGTATTATGAGCAGTACTTC
. | TRBJ1-5 | TRBV12-3/TRBV12-4 | . | CASSFIGSNQPQHF | TGTGCCAGCAGTTTTATCGGTAGCAATCAGCCCCAGCATTTT
many | TRBJ2-1 | TRBV5-1 | TRBD2 | CASSLLAGGGYNEQFF | TGCGCCAGCAGCTTGCTAGCGGGAGGTGGATACAATGAGCAGTTCTTC
. | TRBJ1-6 | TRBV6-1 | TRBD1 | CASSEDRRNSPLHF | TGTGCCAGCAGTGAGGACAGGCGGAATTCACCCCTCCACTTT
many | TRBJ2-7 | TRBV20-1 | . | CSARDFGRSSYEQYF | TGCAGTGCTAGAGATTTCGGCAGGAGCTCCTACGAGCAGTACTTC
many | TRBJ2-1 | TRBV6-1 | . | CASSQDSTYNEQFF | TGTGCCAGCAGTCAGGACAGTACCTACAATGAGCAGTTCTTC
few | TRBJ1-2 | TRBV12-3/TRBV12-4 | . | CASSLSAGRGYTF | TGTGCCAGCAGTTTGTCGGCAGGGAGAGGCTACACCTTC
. | TRBJ2-7 | TRBV30 | . | CAWSESRQLEQYF | TGTGCCTGGAGTGAGAGCAGGCAGCTCGAGCAGTACTTC
many | TRBJ2-7 | TRBV5-1 | . | CASSSATSAYEQYF | TGCGCCAGCAGCTCCGCGACAAGCGCTTACGAGCAGTACTTC
many | TRBJ1-1 | TRBV3-1 | . | CASSQDRGEDTEAFF | TGTGCCAGCAGCCAAGACCGGGGGGAGGATACTGAAGCTTTCTTT
many | TRBJ1-4 | TRBV9 | . | CASSGDWGPREKLFF | TGTGCCAGCAGCGGAGATTGGGGCCCAAGGGAAAAACTGTTTTTT
. | TRBJ1-2 | TRBV18 | . | CASSPSSRVIGYTF | TGTGCCAGCTCACCATCTAGCAGGGTCATCGGCTACACCTTC
many | TRBJ2-1 | TRBV12-3/TRBV12-4 | . | CASSLVAPDNEQFF | TGTGCCAGCAGTTTAGTCGCTCCTGACAATGAGCAGTTCTTC
many | TRBJ2-5 | TRBV7-2 | TRBD1 | CASSLAYGQGVEETQYF | TGTGCCAGCAGCTTAGCGTACGGACAGGGGGTAGAAGAGACCCAGTACTTC
. | TRBJ2-7 | TRBV27 | TRBD2 | CASSYRTSREQYF | TGTGCCAGCAGTTACCGGACTAGTCGCGAGCAGTACTTC
few | TRBJ2-7 | TRBV28 | . | CASSSRVRALYEQYF | TGTGCCAGCAGTTCCCGGGTCCGGGCTCTCTACGAGCAGTACTTC
. | TRBJ1-2 | TRBV4-2 | . | CASSQGNGYTF | TGTGCCAGCAGCCAAGGGAATGGCTACACCTTC
. | TRBJ2-7 | TRBV11-2 | . | CASSFGAPYEQYF | TGTGCCAGCAGCTTTGGTGCGCCCTACGAGCAGTACTTC
. | TRBJ2-1 | TRBV20-1 | TRBD2 | CSAAGKSYSRRGVPYNEQFF | TGCAGTGCTGCGGGGAAGAGTTATTCTCGGCGGGGGGTACCCTACAATGAGCAGTTCTTC
few | TRBJ2-7 | TRBV15 | . | CATSSPSQYEQYF | TGTGCCACCAGCAGCCCCTCCCAATACGAGCAGTACTTC
few | TRBJ1-2 | TRBV10-3 | TRBD1 | CAISESRTGHYGYTF | TGTGCCATCAGTGAGTCACGGACAGGCCACTATGGCTACACCTTC
few | TRBJ1-1 | TRBV24-1 | . | CATSDPRGGTEAFF | TGTGCCACCAGTGATCCGAGGGGGGGCACTGAAGCTTTCTTT
. | TRBJ2-5 | TRBV6-1 | . | CASREPGRMHQETQYF | TGTGCCAGCAGAGAACCGGGACGGATGCACCAAGAGACCCAGTACTTC
. | TRBJ2-7 | TRBV4-3 | . | CASSKDYTYEQYF | TGCGCCAGCAGCAAGGACTATACCTACGAGCAGTACTTC
many | TRBJ2-7 | TRBV29-1 | . | CSVEVIGGSYEQYF | TGCAGCGTTGAAGTAATCGGGGGCTCCTACGAGCAGTACTTC
many | TRBJ2-1 | TRBV28 | TRBD2 | CASSFPRGLRTRSYEQFF | TGTGCCAGCAGTTTCCCGCGGGGTCTAAGGACTAGAAGCTATGAGCAGTTCTTC